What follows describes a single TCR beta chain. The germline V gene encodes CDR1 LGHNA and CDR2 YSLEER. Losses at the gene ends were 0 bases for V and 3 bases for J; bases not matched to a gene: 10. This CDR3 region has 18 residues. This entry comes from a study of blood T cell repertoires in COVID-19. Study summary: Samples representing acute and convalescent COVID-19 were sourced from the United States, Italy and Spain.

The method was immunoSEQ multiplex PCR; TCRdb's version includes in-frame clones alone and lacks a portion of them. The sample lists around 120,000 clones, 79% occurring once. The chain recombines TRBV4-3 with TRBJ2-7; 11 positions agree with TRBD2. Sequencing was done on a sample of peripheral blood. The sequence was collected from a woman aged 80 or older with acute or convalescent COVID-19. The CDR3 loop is CASSQDLAGGGVFYEQYF. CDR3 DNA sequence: TGCGCCAGCAGCCAAGATCTAGCGGGAGGAGGGGTGTTCTACGAGCAGTACTTC.